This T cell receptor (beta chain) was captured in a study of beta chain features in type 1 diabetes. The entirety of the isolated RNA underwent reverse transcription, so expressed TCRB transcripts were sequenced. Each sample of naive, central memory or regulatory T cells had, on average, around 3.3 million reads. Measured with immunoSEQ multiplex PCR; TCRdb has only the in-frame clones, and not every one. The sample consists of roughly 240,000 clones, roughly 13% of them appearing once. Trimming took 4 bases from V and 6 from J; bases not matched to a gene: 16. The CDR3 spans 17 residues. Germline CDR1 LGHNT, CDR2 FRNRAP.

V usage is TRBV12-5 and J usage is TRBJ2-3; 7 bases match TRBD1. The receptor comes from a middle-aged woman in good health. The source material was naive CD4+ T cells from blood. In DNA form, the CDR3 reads TGTGCTAGTGGTTCCGGACAGGCCGGATCAGGATACGATACGCAGTATTTT. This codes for CASGSGQAGSGYDTQYF.